This TCR beta chain was captured in a study of T cell responses to AZD1222 COVID-19 vaccine. General study points: Regions left unmutated in variants are reportedly the target of nearly half of spike-specific TCRs.

With respect to this clone: Its antigen is not known.

Germline loops: CDR1 SGHVS, CDR2 FNYEAQ. V shed 7 bases and J shed 0 bases, with 2 bases lying between them. The CDR3 sequence is 11 residues long. Clones were sequenced by immunoSEQ multiplex PCR, and TCRdb holds only the in-frame ones, with some missing. The repertoire consists of around 150,000 clones, with 90% occurring once and the leading ten covering about 3.5%. The material was peripheral blood, obtained on day 0 of AZD1222 vaccination. The chain recombines TRBV7-6 with TRBJ2-3; D gene uncertain. The sequence was obtained from an adult in good health. The CDR3 coding sequence is TGTGCCAGCACCAGCACAGATACGCAGTATTTT. It is translated as CASTSTDTQYF.